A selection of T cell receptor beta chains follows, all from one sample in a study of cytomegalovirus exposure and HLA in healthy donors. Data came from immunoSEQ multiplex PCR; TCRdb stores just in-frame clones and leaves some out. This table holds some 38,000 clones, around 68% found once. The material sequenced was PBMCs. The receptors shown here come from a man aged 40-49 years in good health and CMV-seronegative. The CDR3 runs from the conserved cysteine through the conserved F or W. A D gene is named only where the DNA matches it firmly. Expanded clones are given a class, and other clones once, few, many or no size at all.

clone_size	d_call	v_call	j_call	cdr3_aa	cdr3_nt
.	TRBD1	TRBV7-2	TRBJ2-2	CASSLAPIRTGSGELFF	TGTGCCAGCAGCTTAGCGCCGATCCGGACAGGGAGCGGGGAGCTGTTTTTT
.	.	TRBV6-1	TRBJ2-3	CASSESISPGDTQYF	TGTGCCAGCAGTGAAAGCATCTCACCCGGGGATACGCAGTATTTT
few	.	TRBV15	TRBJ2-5	CATSREHSQETQYF	TGTGCCACCAGCAGAGAACACAGCCAAGAGACCCAGTACTTC
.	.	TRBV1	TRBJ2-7	CTSSQGGVYEQYF	TGCACCAGCAGCCAAGGGGGCGTGTACGAGCAGTACTTC
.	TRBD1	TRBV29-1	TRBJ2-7	CSVVNRDRAPYEQYF	TGCAGCGTCGTAAACCGGGACAGGGCCCCCTACGAGCAGTACTTC
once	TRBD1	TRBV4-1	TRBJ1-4	CASSQFTGVKNEKLFF	TGCGCCAGCAGCCAATTCACAGGGGTCAAGAATGAAAAACTGTTTTTT
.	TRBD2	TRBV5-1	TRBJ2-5	CASSESGARTETQYF	TGCGCCAGCAGCGAAAGCGGGGCAAGGACAGAGACCCAGTACTTC
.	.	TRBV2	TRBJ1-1	CASRERGAQGVTEAFF	TGTGCCAGCAGAGAAAGAGGGGCACAGGGCGTCACTGAAGCTTTCTTT
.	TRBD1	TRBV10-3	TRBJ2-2	CAISGAAGGDTGELFF	TGTGCCATCAGTGGGGCCGCAGGGGGCGATACCGGGGAGCTGTTTTTT
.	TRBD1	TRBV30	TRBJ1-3	CAWSVQGGRNTIYF	TGTGCCTGGAGTGTACAAGGGGGCCGAAACACCATATATTTT
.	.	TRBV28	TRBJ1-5	CASSLAVQGGQPQHF	TGTGCCAGCAGTTTGGCGGTGCAGGGAGGACAGCCCCAGCATTTT
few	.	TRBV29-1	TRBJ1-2	CSVGIGAYGYTF	TGCAGCGTCGGGATAGGAGCCTATGGCTACACCTTC
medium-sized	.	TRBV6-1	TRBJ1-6	CASSEVLDNSPLHF	TGTGCCAGCAGTGAAGTACTGGATAATTCACCCCTCCACTTT
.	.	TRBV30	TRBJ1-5	CAWASGEFNQPQHF	TGTGCCTGGGCTTCAGGGGAATTCAATCAGCCCCAGCATTTT
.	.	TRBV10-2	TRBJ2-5	CASSEGGSGAETQYF	TGCGCCAGCAGTGAGGGGGGGAGCGGTGCAGAGACCCAGTACTTC
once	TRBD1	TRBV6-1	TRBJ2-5	CASSEARGPETQYF	TGTGCCAGCAGTGAAGCCAGGGGGCCGGAGACCCAGTACTTC
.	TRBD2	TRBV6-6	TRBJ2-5	CASSKGTSGEETQYF	TGTGCCAGCAGTAAAGGGACTAGCGGAGAAGAGACCCAGTACTTC
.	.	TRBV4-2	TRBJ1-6	CASSQGASTLNNSPLHF	TGTGCCAGCAGCCAAGGTGCGTCAACCCTGAATAATTCACCCCTCCACTTT
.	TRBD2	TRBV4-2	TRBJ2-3	CASSQALTSGGGTDTQYF	TGTGCCAGCAGCCAAGCCCTGACTAGCGGGGGGGGGACAGATACGCAGTATTTT
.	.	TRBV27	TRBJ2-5	CASSFAGTQYF	TGTGCCAGCAGTTTTGCCGGGACCCAGTACTTC
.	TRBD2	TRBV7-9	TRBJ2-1	CASAGGAYNEQFF	TGTGCCAGCGCTGGGGGGGCCTACAATGAGCAGTTCTTC
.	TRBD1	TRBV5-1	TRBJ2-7	CASSPTGENYEQYF	TGCGCCAGCAGTCCGACAGGGGAGAATTACGAGCAGTACTTC
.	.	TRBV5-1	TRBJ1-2	CASSPEWGGPGYTF	TGCGCCAGCAGCCCCGAATGGGGGGGGCCCGGCTACACCTTC
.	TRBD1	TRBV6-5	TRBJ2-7	CASRTGIGYEQYF	TGTGCCAGCAGGACAGGGATTGGGTACGAGCAGTACTTC